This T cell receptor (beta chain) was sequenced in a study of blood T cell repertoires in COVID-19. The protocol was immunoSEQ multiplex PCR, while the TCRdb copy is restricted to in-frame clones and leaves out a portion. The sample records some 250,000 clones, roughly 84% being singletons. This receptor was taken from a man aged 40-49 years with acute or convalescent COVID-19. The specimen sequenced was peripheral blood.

The CDR3 nucleotides read TGTGCCAGCAGTTTTGGACAGAACACTGAAGCTTTCTTT. Its protein is CASSFGQNTEAFF. The V call is TRBV28, the J call TRBJ1-1, with a weak D call TRBD1 (5 bases). Per germline, CDR1 MDHEN and CDR2 SYDVKM. Between the trimmed V and J ends, which lost 3 bases and 1 base, there was a span of 6 bases. The CDR3 extends over 13 amino acids.